This note documents a single T cell receptor beta chain sequence. Germline CDR1 is SNHLY and CDR2 is FYNNEI. The CDR3 is 13 residues long. Trimming removed 6 bases from V and 0 bases from J, with 6 bases in between. Sequenced by immunoSEQ multiplex PCR; TCRdb stores in-frame clones only, minus some. The sample includes 150,000 or so clones, just under 95% of them seen just once. This sample was included in a study of control samples from healthy donors and cancer patients. What was sequenced was PBMCs. The genes are TRBV2 and TRBJ1-3, with D uncertain. The sequence was obtained from a man aged 60-69 years with colorectal cancer. The CDR3 region is CASRGSSGNTIYF. The CDR3 nucleotides read TGTGCCAGCAGAGGTAGCTCTGGAAACACCATATATTTT.